This TCR beta chain emerged from a study of neoadjuvant anti-PD-1 for oral cavity cancer (dated by TCRdb to about 2021). Regarding the research as a whole: Before curative-intent surgical resection, most patients were given three to four biweekly doses of nivolumab at 3 mg/kg. Under RECIST 1.1, a patient counted as a responder if showing complete response, partial response or stable disease, and as a non-responder if showing progression. There were about a dozen patients in the parent correlative cohort, and the response rate was less than 40%. A fourth nivolumab dose was given around day 43 to patients without progression, and definitive surgical resection was performed in those patients on days 50-56.

As concerns this clone: The target of this receptor is not known. No base-level quality is on record; no much larger clone is a single base apart.

From the cysteine through the phenylalanine, the CDR3 covers 16 amino acids. Only the CDR3 part of the read is kept: 48 bases, read in frame from the first base. V gives up 5 bases and J gives up 4 bases, and the segment between their germline ends measures 20 bases. According to the germline V gene (reference sequence), CDR1 reads MNHEY and CDR2 reads SMNVEV. Interpreted using the paper, the time point label stands for: before neoadjuvant nivolumab. None of the patients had received prior systemic or radiation treatment, and all were newly diagnosed with stage II-IVA oral cavity squamous cell carcinoma. The cohort was made up of patients with locally advanced, HPV-negative oral cavity squamous cell carcinoma. Peripheral blood mononuclear cells were analyzed directly and were not maintained or expanded in culture. Samples were obtained from a longitudinal correlative study of a single-arm phase II trial of neoadjuvant nivolumab in oral cavity squamous cell carcinoma. Subject-matched pre- and post-treatment PBMCs and tumors from three responders and three non-responders underwent genomic DNA-based TCRbeta sequencing. Peripheral blood mononuclear cells were collected once before nivolumab treatment and again after treatment, at the time of surgery. Genomic DNA was isolated from PBMCs using the Maxwell RSC DNA from Cells kit.

For deep sequencing, each PBMC sample was run in six replicates, with libraries mostly built from about 500 ng of input genomic DNA. The immunoSEQ hsTCRbeta kit was used to prepare TCRbeta libraries according to the manufacturer's instructions. The completed libraries were mixed into a single pool at 3 nM, then sequenced with an Illumina NovaSeq 6000 S4 flow cell. The original pipeline was this. Raw data preprocessing and quality control were performed with the immunoSEQ Analyzer. The analysis was restricted to productive rearrangements, with each unique CDR3 amino acid sequence defining a clonotype. Using the R package tcR, the researchers computed the Gini-Simpson index as their estimate of repertoire clonality. Gini indices were compared with Student's t test, and associations with tumor size change were assessed by Pearson correlation. The table comes from immuneACCESS by way of TCRdb, which keeps in-frame sequences with V and J called. Part of the clones is missing from these tables; in studies checked, under half for an unresolved V gene and the rest for unknown reasons. V and J calls and clone size are given by that table; D and trimming were obtained from the DNA. Across this sample there are around 31,000 clones, with around 87% seen only once. The top ten hold roughly 3.6% of the sample.

On the study overall, not on this receptor specifically: The TCR analyses had only three patients in each response group, and the authors called for validation in larger cohorts. After neoadjuvant nivolumab, non-responders showed significantly higher T cell clonality (Gini index) in PBMCs than responders did. Higher pretreatment blood Treg/Th17 ratios correlated with both higher pretreatment blood TCRbeta clonality and lower post-treatment tumor TCRbeta clonality.

This receptor was taken from a person aged 35-79 years with oral cavity squamous cell carcinoma. The rearrangement joined TRBV27 to TRBJ1-2; TRBD1 might be the D gene, on 6 matching bases. The starting material was PBMCs, obtained before nivolumab (anti-PD-1) treatment. The DNA sequence reads TGTGCCAGCAGTACCATACAGGGAATCCGCCCCTATGGCTACACCTTC. The translation is CASSTIQGIRPYGYTF.